This is a list of T cell receptor beta chains from one sample in a study of blood T cell repertoires in COVID-19. TCRdb's copy holds only in-frame clones and misses some; the assay was immunoSEQ multiplex PCR. The sample lists 60,000 to 65,000 clones, 77% seen once, with about 32% in the top ten. Specimen: peripheral blood. These receptors originate from a human donor in a cohort sampled during active COVID-19. Each CDR3 is given without its conserved first and last residue. Fields, in order: D gene, V gene, J gene, CDR3 protein. D genes are given only for firm matches.

D gene: TRBD2; V gene: TRBV29-1; J gene: TRBJ2-2; CDR3 protein: SVGTSSGAGELF
D gene: TRBD1; V gene: TRBV2; J gene: TRBJ1-5; CDR3 protein: ASTRTGVSNQPQH
D gene: TRBD1; V gene: TRBV12-5; J gene: TRBJ1-1; CDR3 protein: ASGLNRGLVPEAF
D gene: -; V gene: TRBV19; J gene: TRBJ2-7; CDR3 protein: ASSRDSYYEQY
D gene: TRBD1; V gene: TRBV2; J gene: TRBJ2-5; CDR3 protein: ASRQTGGGETQY
D gene: TRBD1; V gene: TRBV18; J gene: TRBJ1-4; CDR3 protein: ASSPGTGFEKLF
D gene: -; V gene: TRBV1; J gene: TRBJ1-1; CDR3 protein: TSSHGPNRGRAEAF
D gene: TRBD1; V gene: TRBV7-9; J gene: TRBJ2-7; CDR3 protein: ASSLTGVEQY
D gene: -; V gene: TRBV5-6; J gene: TRBJ1-2; CDR3 protein: ASSLAGLETGVSGYT
D gene: -; V gene: TRBV7-2; J gene: TRBJ2-7; CDR3 protein: ASSLGRASYEQY
D gene: TRBD1; V gene: TRBV5-1; J gene: TRBJ1-3; CDR3 protein: ASSQGQGAAGNTIY
D gene: -; V gene: TRBV2; J gene: TRBJ2-3; CDR3 protein: ASSPESGTQY
D gene: TRBD2; V gene: TRBV6-1; J gene: TRBJ2-7; CDR3 protein: ASSVAGGPKGEQY
D gene: -; V gene: TRBV28; J gene: TRBJ2-1; CDR3 protein: ASSSRRTYNEQF
D gene: TRBD2; V gene: TRBV9; J gene: TRBJ2-7; CDR3 protein: ASSAPGLASVEQY
D gene: -; V gene: TRBV4-1; J gene: TRBJ1-5; CDR3 protein: ASSQDGGGGQPQH
D gene: TRBD1; V gene: TRBV4-1; J gene: TRBJ1-2; CDR3 protein: ASSPRYRGDYGYT
D gene: -; V gene: TRBV6-5; J gene: TRBJ1-2; CDR3 protein: ASSVGAVGGYT
D gene: -; V gene: TRBV28; J gene: TRBJ2-1; CDR3 protein: ASRQKSSYNEQF
D gene: TRBD2; V gene: TRBV29-1; J gene: TRBJ2-2; CDR3 protein: SVLRLAGAGELF
D gene: -; V gene: TRBV4-2; J gene: TRBJ1-4; CDR3 protein: ASSQERLRGDEKLF
D gene: -; V gene: TRBV18; J gene: TRBJ1-1; CDR3 protein: ASSPDTPEAF
D gene: TRBD1; V gene: TRBV6-5; J gene: TRBJ1-1; CDR3 protein: ASKTGGPNTEAF
D gene: -; V gene: TRBV28; J gene: TRBJ2-5; CDR3 protein: ASSLLGGAETQY
D gene: TRBD1; V gene: TRBV28; J gene: TRBJ1-6; CDR3 protein: ASSSTGENSPLH
D gene: -; V gene: TRBV5-1; J gene: TRBJ1-3; CDR3 protein: ASSLAARQSGNTIY
D gene: -; V gene: TRBV2; J gene: TRBJ1-4; CDR3 protein: ASNQYLNEKLF
D gene: -; V gene: TRBV12-3/TRBV12-4; J gene: TRBJ1-1; CDR3 protein: ASSLGLYTEAF
D gene: -; V gene: TRBV5-6; J gene: TRBJ2-7; CDR3 protein: ASSLLQGGSEQY
D gene: -; V gene: TRBV18; J gene: TRBJ1-2; CDR3 protein: ASSPTEYGYT
D gene: -; V gene: TRBV3-1/TRBV3-2; J gene: TRBJ1-5; CDR3 protein: ASSSGGNSNQPQH
D gene: TRBD2; V gene: TRBV4-2; J gene: TRBJ2-3; CDR3 protein: ASSQGPSGGDTQY
D gene: TRBD1; V gene: TRBV11-2; J gene: TRBJ2-5; CDR3 protein: ASNGQGALETQY
D gene: -; V gene: TRBV19; J gene: TRBJ1-1; CDR3 protein: ASNSGRGATEAF
D gene: -; V gene: TRBV9; J gene: TRBJ1-2; CDR3 protein: ASSSRRVPYGYT
D gene: TRBD1; V gene: TRBV27; J gene: TRBJ1-1; CDR3 protein: ASNRQGPNTEAF
D gene: -; V gene: TRBV10-3; J gene: TRBJ2-1; CDR3 protein: AISGGDEQF
D gene: TRBD1; V gene: TRBV5-1; J gene: TRBJ2-7; CDR3 protein: ASSLGPTGAGYEQY
D gene: TRBD1; V gene: TRBV5-4; J gene: TRBJ1-2; CDR3 protein: ASSMGQGASYGYT
D gene: TRBD2; V gene: TRBV6-5; J gene: TRBJ2-3; CDR3 protein: ASRSELARTQY
D gene: TRBD1; V gene: TRBV11-2; J gene: TRBJ1-6; CDR3 protein: ASSHRTGTGGSPLH
D gene: -; V gene: TRBV7-9; J gene: TRBJ1-6; CDR3 protein: ASRSGGDSPLH
D gene: TRBD1; V gene: TRBV5-1; J gene: TRBJ1-6; CDR3 protein: ASSRLTGADSPLH
D gene: -; V gene: TRBV5-4; J gene: TRBJ1-2; CDR3 protein: ASSSSGSWTDHLH
D gene: TRBD2; V gene: TRBV7-9; J gene: TRBJ2-1; CDR3 protein: ASSLAAGGPQF
D gene: -; V gene: TRBV25-1; J gene: TRBJ1-5; CDR3 protein: ASSESGRGDQPQH
D gene: TRBD2; V gene: TRBV19; J gene: TRBJ2-1; CDR3 protein: ASSRYGTSVSSSYNEQF
D gene: TRBD1; V gene: TRBV28; J gene: TRBJ1-3; CDR3 protein: ASRRTGGNTIY
D gene: -; V gene: TRBV19; J gene: TRBJ1-5; CDR3 protein: ATSAGAHNSNQPQH
D gene: TRBD1; V gene: TRBV9; J gene: TRBJ1-6; CDR3 protein: ASSGDRGSPLH
D gene: TRBD1; V gene: TRBV10-3; J gene: TRBJ2-3; CDR3 protein: AISPGGYDTQY
D gene: TRBD1; V gene: TRBV19; J gene: TRBJ2-7; CDR3 protein: ASSSGTGPYEQY
D gene: -; V gene: TRBV11-2; J gene: TRBJ2-5; CDR3 protein: ASSPPAGPQETQY
D gene: -; V gene: TRBV5-4; J gene: TRBJ2-7; CDR3 protein: ASRSGTHSYEQY
D gene: TRBD1; V gene: TRBV2; J gene: TRBJ1-5; CDR3 protein: ASSVGQGNQPQH
D gene: -; V gene: TRBV18; J gene: TRBJ2-2; CDR3 protein: ASSPPTSAGELF
D gene: TRBD2; V gene: TRBV19; J gene: TRBJ2-5; CDR3 protein: ASGTTQTQY
D gene: -; V gene: TRBV5-4; J gene: TRBJ2-3; CDR3 protein: ASSLEGSGFDTQY
D gene: TRBD1; V gene: TRBV3-1/TRBV3-2; J gene: TRBJ1-6; CDR3 protein: ASRYTRGPNSPLH
D gene: -; V gene: TRBV4-3; J gene: TRBJ1-5; CDR3 protein: ASSQDAGGNQPQH